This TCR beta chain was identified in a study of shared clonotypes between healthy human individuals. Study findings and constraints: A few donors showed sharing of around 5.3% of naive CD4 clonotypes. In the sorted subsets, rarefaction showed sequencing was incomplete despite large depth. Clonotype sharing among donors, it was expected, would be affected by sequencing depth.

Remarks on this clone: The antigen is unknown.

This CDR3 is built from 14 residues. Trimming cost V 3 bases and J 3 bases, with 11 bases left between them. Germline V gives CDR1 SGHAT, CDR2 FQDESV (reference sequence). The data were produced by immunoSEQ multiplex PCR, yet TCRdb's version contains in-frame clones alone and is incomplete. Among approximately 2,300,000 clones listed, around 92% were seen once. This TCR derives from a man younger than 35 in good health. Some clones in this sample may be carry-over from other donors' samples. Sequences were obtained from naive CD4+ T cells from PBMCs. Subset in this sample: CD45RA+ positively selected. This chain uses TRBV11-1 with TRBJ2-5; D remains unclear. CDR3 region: CASSFSVDEETQYF. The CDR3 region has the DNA TGTGCCAGCAGCTTTTCGGTAGATGAAGAGACCCAGTACTTC. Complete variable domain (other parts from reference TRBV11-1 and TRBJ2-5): EAEVAQSPRYKITEKSQAVAFWCDPISGHATLYWYRQILGQGPELLVQFQDESVVDDSQLPKDRFSAERLKGVDSTLKIQPAELGDSAMYLCASSFSVDEETQYFGPGTRLLVL.